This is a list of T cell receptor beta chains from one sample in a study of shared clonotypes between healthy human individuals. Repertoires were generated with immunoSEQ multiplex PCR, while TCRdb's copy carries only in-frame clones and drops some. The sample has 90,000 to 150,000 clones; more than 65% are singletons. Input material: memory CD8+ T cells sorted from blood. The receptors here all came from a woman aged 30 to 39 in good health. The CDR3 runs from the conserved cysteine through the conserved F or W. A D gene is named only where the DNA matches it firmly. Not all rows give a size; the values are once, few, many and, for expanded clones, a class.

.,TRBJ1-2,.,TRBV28,CASRRGAGYTF,TGTGCCAGTCGTCGGGGGGCTGGCTACACCTTC
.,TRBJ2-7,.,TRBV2,CASSGENRFEQYF,TGTGCCAGCAGTGGGGAGAACAGGTTCGAGCAGTACTTC
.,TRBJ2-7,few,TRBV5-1,CASSLAGSGDEQYF,TGCGCCAGCAGCTTGGCCGGGAGCGGCGACGAGCAGTACTTC
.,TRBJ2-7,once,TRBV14,CASSQDVRGTITYEQYF,TGTGCCAGCAGCCAAGATGTTCGCGGGACCATTACCTACGAGCAGTACTTC
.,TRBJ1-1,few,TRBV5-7,CASSHPGPCSRTEAFF,TGTGCCAGCTCCCATCCGGGGCCCTGCTCGCGGACTGAAGCTTTCTTT
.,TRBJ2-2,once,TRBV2,CASSEALGNRYTGELFF,TGTGCCAGCAGTGAAGCGCTTGGAAATAGGTACACCGGGGAGCTGTTTTTT
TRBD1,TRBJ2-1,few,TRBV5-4,CASSLDKGTGYNEQFF,TGTGCCAGCAGCTTAGATAAAGGGACAGGTTACAATGAGCAGTTCTTC
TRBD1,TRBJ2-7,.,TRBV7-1,CASRKDRGPQDEQYF,TGTGCCAGCAGGAAGGACAGGGGGCCGCAGGACGAGCAGTACTTC
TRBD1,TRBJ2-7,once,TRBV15,CATSTRQGFNEQYF,TGTGCCACCAGCACTCGACAGGGTTTCAACGAGCAGTACTTC
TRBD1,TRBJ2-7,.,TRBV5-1,CASSLSWTGIDEQYF,TGCGCCAGCAGCTTGTCTTGGACAGGGATTGACGAGCAGTACTTC
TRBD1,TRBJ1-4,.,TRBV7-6,CASSIYGTGKEKLFF,TGTGCCAGCAGCATTTACGGGACAGGGAAAGAAAAACTGTTTTTT
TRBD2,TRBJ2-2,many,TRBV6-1,CASSETSGSTGELFF,TGTGCCAGCAGTGAAACTAGCGGGAGCACCGGGGAGCTGTTTTTT
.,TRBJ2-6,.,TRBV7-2,CASSSNLEGRRSGANVLTF,TGTGCCAGCAGCTCCAACTTGGAGGGAAGGAGGTCTGGGGCCAACGTCCTGACTTTC
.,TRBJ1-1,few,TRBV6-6,CATTTPGRGNTEAFF,TGTGCCACCACTACCCCGGGTCGGGGGAACACTGAAGCTTTCTTT
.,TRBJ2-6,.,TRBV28,CASSIAGTGANVLTF,TGTGCCAGCAGCATTGCAGGGACTGGGGCCAACGTCCTGACTTTC
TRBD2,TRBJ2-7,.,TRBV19,CASSISASGRNEQYF,TGTGCCAGTAGTATTAGCGCTAGCGGGAGAAACGAGCAGTACTTC
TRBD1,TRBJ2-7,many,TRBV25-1,CASSGPRGDRGPYEQYF,TGTGCCAGCAGTGGCCCTCGGGGGGACAGGGGGCCCTACGAGCAGTACTTC
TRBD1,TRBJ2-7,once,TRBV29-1,CSVAGQGPSYEQYF,TGCAGCGTTGCCGGACAGGGGCCGTCCTACGAGCAGTACTTC